The clone carrying this TCR beta chain was detected a few times. Generated by immunoSEQ multiplex PCR, the TCRdb table keeps only in-frame clones and is missing some. Among about 400,000 clones listed, approximately 89% were seen once. The data were obtained in a study of Ad26.COV2.S vaccination and SARS-CoV-2 variants. Described treatment: around 19 received Ad26.COV2.S at low or high dose, single or two shots; 5 received placebo; per-sample allocation not given. Day 63 after the first vaccine or placebo injection was the time point for sampling. The CDR3 runs to 14 residues. V lost 6 bases, J lost 7 bases, and 5 bases stayed unmatched. Germline-derived CDR1 and CDR2 are MNHEY and SVGAGI.

The sequence came from a person between 18 and 59 years old who received the Ad26.COV2.S COVID-19 vaccine or a placebo. The chain links TRBV6-5 to TRBJ1-4, with 10 bases that match TRBD1. Sequencing was performed on peripheral blood, taken in a trial of Ad26.COV2.S vaccine versus placebo. The CDR3: CASRKTGGGEKLFF. CDR3 nucleotides: TGTGCCAGCAGAAAGACAGGGGGCGGTGAAAAACTGTTTTTT.